The 22 T cell receptor beta chains listed next were all sequenced from one sample in a study of blood T cell repertoires in COVID-19. Assay: immunoSEQ multiplex PCR; the TCRdb copy retains only in-frame clones and omits some. Here the sample spans about 100,000 clones, 80% being singletons. What was sequenced was peripheral blood. The receptors were sampled from a man between 65 and 80 years old with active or convalescent COVID-19.

This chain joins TRBV24-1 and TRBJ2-7; TRBD1 agrees at 10 bases. The CDR3 totals 16 residues. V lost 1 base, J lost 6 bases, and 8 bases stayed unmatched. CDR1 and CDR2 from the germline V gene are KGHDR and SFDVKD. CDR3 sequence: CATSDLPGQGSGEQYF. CDR3 nucleotides: TGTGCCACCAGTGATTTACCGGGACAGGGGTCTGGCGAGCAGTACTTC.

The chain is built from TRBV5-4 and TRBJ2-5; TRBD2 might be the D (6 bases). Germline V gene sequence: CDR1 SGHNT, CDR2 YYREEE (reference sequence). The ends were cut back, 3 bases at V and 5 bases at J, with 14 bases in the middle. This CDR3 has 14 residues. The CDR3 DNA is TGTGCCAGCAGCTCAACGGAACGGGGGGAGACCCAGTACTTC. As protein: CASSSTERGETQYF.

For the CDR3, the DNA is TGTGCCAGCAGTGGAAGGGGGCTATCATACGAGCAGTACTTC. The encoded protein is CASSGRGLSYEQYF. The gene calls are TRBV6-2 or TRBV6-3 and TRBJ2-7, with TRBD1 matching over 7 bases. V shed 5 bases, J shed 4 bases, and the junction held 8 bases outside the gene matches. Germline loops: CDR1 MNHEY, CDR2 SVGEGT. The CDR3 has 14 amino acids.

CDR3 bases: TGTGCCTGGAGCCAGAGGGGCAGGGGATGGTTCTTC. It translates to CAWSQRGRGWFF. V and J are TRBV30 and TRBJ2-1, with D perhaps matching TRBD1 (6 bases). This CDR3 is built from 12 residues. The V and J ends lost 3 bases and 15 bases respectively, with 18 bases between them. Germline V CDR1 and CDR2: GTSNPN, SVGIG (reference sequence).

This rearrangement joins TRBV11-2 to TRBJ1-6, with 8 bases lining up with TRBD1. V trimming: 4 bases; J trimming: 5 bases; junction bases outside the gene matches: 10. This CDR3 is built from 17 residues. Germline V gene data show CDR1 as SGHAT and CDR2 as FQNNGV. CDR3 coding DNA: TGTGCCAGCAGCTCACTTAGGGGACAGGCAAATAATTCACCCCTCCACTTT. Its protein is CASSSLRGQANNSPLHF.

V gene TRBV7-2 combines with J gene TRBJ2-2; 12 bases fit TRBD1. Trimming at V came to 3 bases and at J to 3 bases, leaving 2 bases not matched to a gene. Germline V gene data show CDR1 as SGHTA and CDR2 as FQGNSA. This CDR3 has 16 residues. The CDR3 region has the DNA TGTGCCAGCAGCTTGGGACAGGGGGCAGACACCGGGGAGCTGTTTTTT. The encoded protein is CASSLGQGADTGELFF.

J is TRBJ2-7 and V is TRBV15; 13 bases line up with TRBD2. J was trimmed by 2 bases and V by 5 bases; bases with no gene match: 6. CDR1 is LNHNV, CDR2 YYDKDF, per germline (reference sequence). The CDR3 spans 16 residues. In DNA form, the CDR3 reads TGTGCCACCAGCTTCCGGACTAGCGGGAGTCCCTACGAGCAGTACTTC. Amino acids: CATSFRTSGSPYEQYF.

This rearrangement joins TRBV19 to TRBJ2-1; 7 bases map to TRBD2. Germline-derived CDR1 and CDR2 are LNHDA and SQIVND (reference sequence). V gave up 6 bases and J gave up 7 bases; unmatched junction bases: 12. The CDR3 length is 15 residues. The CDR3 bases are TGTGCCAGTAGAGCCTGGGCGGGAGCGGGGAATGAGCAGTTCTTC. Translation: CASRAWAGAGNEQFF.

This sequence joins TRBV6-2 or TRBV6-3 and TRBJ2-7, with TRBD1 as a possible D gene (6 bases). This CDR3 is 17 amino acids long. CDR1 is MNHEY and CDR2 is SVGEGT in the germline V gene. V gave up 6 bases and J gave up 7 bases, with 28 bases separating them. Written as DNA, the CDR3 is TGTGCCAGCAGCCCTCTGGTCGGACAGCGATCGGCGAGGGAGCAGTACTTC. Its translation: CASSPLVGQRSAREQYF.

This CDR3 reads CAWSVPSGRAYQETQYF. The CDR3, as DNA: TGTGCCTGGAGTGTACCTAGCGGGAGGGCGTACCAAGAGACCCAGTACTTC. This chain links TRBV30 with TRBJ2-5; TRBD2 agrees at 12 bases. CDR1 is GTSNPN, CDR2 SVGIG, per germline (reference sequence). J gave up 0 bases and V 0 bases, and 5 bases lay outside the gene matches. The CDR3 has 17 residues.

This clone appeared a single time. For the CDR3, the DNA is TGTGCCAGCAGCCAAGTTGGGGGGGCGGTAGGGAATGAGCAGTTCTTC. Translation gives CASSQVGGAVGNEQFF. The V gene is TRBV3-1 (or the pseudogene TRBV3-2), the J gene TRBJ2-1, with TRBD2 as a possible D gene (7 bases). Looked up from germline, CDR1 is LGHDT and CDR2 is YNNKEL (reference sequence). Trimming left V 1 base short and J 7 bases short, with 17 bases between. CDR3 length: 16 residues.

The chain carries TRBV5-4 and TRBJ2-2; TRBD1 agrees at 9 bases. The trim removed 4 bases at V and 5 bases at J, leaving 9 bases unmatched. Germline lookup yields CDR1 SGHNT and CDR2 YYREEE (reference sequence). The CDR3 is 16 amino acids. CDR3 DNA: TGTGCCAGCAGCCCTACAGGGGGCTTAAGGACCGGGGAGCTGTTTTTT. Protein: CASSPTGGLRTGELFF.

The chain links TRBV6-5 to TRBJ2-7; 7 positions agree with TRBD2. V shed 2 bases and J 7 bases; nucleotides not matched to a gene: 5. The CDR3 consists of 13 residues. Germline CDR1 reads MNHEY; CDR2 reads SVGAGI. The CDR3 loop is CASSYPSSGEQYF. For the CDR3, the DNA is TGTGCCAGCAGTTACCCGAGTAGCGGGGAGCAGTACTTC.

The chain links TRBV2 to TRBJ1-5; 11 nucleotides match TRBD1. The germline CDR1 and CDR2 sequences are SNHLY and FYNNEI. The CDR3 loop spans 15 amino acids. V lost 1 base and J lost 6; bases outside the gene matches: 2. The CDR3 sequence is CASSEGTGGSQPQHF. The CDR3, as DNA: TGTGCCAGCAGTGAAGGGACAGGGGGCAGTCAGCCCCAGCATTTT. Full variable domain (rest looked up from reference TRBV2 and TRBJ1-5): EPEVTQTPSHQVTQMGQEVILRCVPISNHLYFYWYRQILGQKVEFLVSFYNNEISEKSEIFDDQFSVERPDGSNFTLKIRSTKLEDSAMYFCASSEGTGGSQPQHFGDGTRLSIL.

The chain has TRBV12-3 or TRBV12-4 and TRBJ2-2; 8 bases align to TRBD2. V lost 5 bases and J lost 7; bases outside the gene matches: 3. The CDR3 covers 13 residues. CDR3 in DNA: TGTGCCAGCAGTCGGGGGGGAAGCGGGGAGCTGTTTTTT. Translated: CASSRGGSGELFF.

V usage is TRBV11-2 and J usage is TRBJ2-1, with 13 bases lining up with TRBD2. The V gene's germline CDR1 is SGHAT and CDR2 FQNNGV. The CDR3 consists of 14 residues. J gave up 8 bases and V 6 bases, and 4 bases lay outside the gene matches. DNA of the CDR3: TGTGCCAGCAGTTGGACTAGCGGGGGTTATGAGCAGTTCTTC. Translating it yields CASSWTSGGYEQFF.

The chain has TRBV9 and TRBJ2-5, with TRBD2 matching over 10 bases. V shed 4 bases and J 6 bases; nucleotides not matched to a gene: 3. The CDR3 is 13 amino acids. CDR1 is SGDLS and CDR2 is YYNGEE in the germline V gene. For the CDR3, the DNA is TGTGCCAGCAGCCCAGCGGGAGGGCAGACCCAGTACTTC. It encodes CASSPAGGQTQYF.

This chain links TRBV18 with TRBJ2-7; 11 bases fit TRBD2. The CDR3 has 14 amino acids. Unmatched junction bases numbered 6, after V lost 6 bases and J lost 5 bases. Germline V gives CDR1 KGHSH, CDR2 LQKENI. The CDR3 loop reads CASSPTSGNNEQYF. DNA for the CDR3: TGTGCCAGCTCGCCGACTAGCGGGAACAACGAGCAGTACTTC.

The chain couples TRBV4-1 to TRBJ1-4; TRBD1 might be the D (6 bases). The V end was cut by 4 bases, the J end by 5 bases, with 17 bases between. The CDR3 is 16 amino acids. The germline CDR1 and CDR2 sequences are MGHRA and YSYEKL. CDR3 in amino acids: CASSPSYRVPNEKLFF. Here the CDR3 DNA reads TGCGCCAGCAGCCCGAGCTACAGGGTGCCAAATGAAAAACTGTTTTTT.

The chain uses TRBV5-1 and TRBJ1-5; D remains unclear. The CDR3 spans 17 residues. V lost 0 bases and J 0 bases, leaving 13 bases between the germline ends. Germline V CDR1 and CDR2: SGHRS, YFSETQ. CDR3 protein: CASSLEGEYHSNQPQHF. DNA of the CDR3: TGCGCCAGCAGCTTGGAAGGAGAATACCATAGCAATCAGCCCCAGCATTTT.

This clone was seen more than once but under ten times. This chain uses TRBV5-4 with TRBJ2-7, with TRBD2 as a possible D gene (5 bases). The CDR3 is 14 residues long. The germline V and J ends were trimmed by 4 bases and 3 bases, with 14 bases remaining between them. Germline assignment: CDR1 SGHNT and CDR2 YYREEE (reference sequence). The CDR3 nucleotides are TGTGCCAGCAGCCCCCAAGAGGGATTCTACGAGCAGTACTTC. As protein: CASSPQEGFYEQYF.

Only one count was recorded for this clone. V usage is TRBV4-1 and J usage is TRBJ2-7; no clear D gene. V was cut by 0 bases and J by 1 base, with 10 bases left in between. Germline V gene data show CDR1 as MGHRA and CDR2 as YSYEKL. The CDR3 runs 15 residues. The CDR3 DNA reads TGCGCCAGCAGCCAAGATCGGTCAGGATCCTACGAGCAGTACTTC. Encoded protein: CASSQDRSGSYEQYF.